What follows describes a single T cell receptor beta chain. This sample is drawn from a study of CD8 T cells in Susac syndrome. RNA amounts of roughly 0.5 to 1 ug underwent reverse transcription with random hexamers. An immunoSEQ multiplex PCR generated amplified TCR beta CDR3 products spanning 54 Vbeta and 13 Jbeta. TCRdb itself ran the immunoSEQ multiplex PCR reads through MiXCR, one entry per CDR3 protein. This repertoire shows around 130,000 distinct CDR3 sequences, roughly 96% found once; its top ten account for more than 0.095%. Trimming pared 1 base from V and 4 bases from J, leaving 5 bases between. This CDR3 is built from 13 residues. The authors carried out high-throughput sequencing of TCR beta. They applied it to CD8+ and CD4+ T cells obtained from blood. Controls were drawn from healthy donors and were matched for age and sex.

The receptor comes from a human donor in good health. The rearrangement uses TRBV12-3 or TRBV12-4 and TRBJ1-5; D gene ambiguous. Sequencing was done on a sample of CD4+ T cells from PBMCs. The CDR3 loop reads CASSLGVNQPQHF. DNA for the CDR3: TGTGCCAGCAGTTTAGGGGTAAATCAGCCCCAGCATTTT.